This T cell receptor (beta chain) is from a study of T-cell reconstitution after alpha-beta-depleted transplantation in children. For TCRbeta, the library was prepared with unique molecular identifiers. TCRdb re-called the PCR reads through MiXCR, storing one row per CDR3 protein. Here the sample spans about 580,000 distinct CDR3 sequences, about 23% being singletons. About this clonotype: Its antigen remains unknown.

Trimming stripped 6 bases from V and 0 bases from J, with 8 bases between. Per the germline V gene, CDR1 is MDHEN and CDR2 is SYDVKM. The CDR3 consists of 13 residues. Whole-study results and caveats: Recipient T cells and thymic progenitors that survived were the source of the high TCRbeta diversity seen at day 60 in some patients. There were reportedly several hundred expanded graft clones from which alpha-beta T cells came about two months after transplant. Newly made T cells mostly supplied T-cell counts and diversity one year after transplant.

The TCR originated in a boy under three years old who had a stem cell transplant for acute myeloid leukemia, so the T cells may come from the graft donor. The specimen comprised PBMCs, mostly from graft donor cells, sampled 360 days after TCRalphabeta/CD19-depleted stem cell transplant. V is TRBV28 and J is TRBJ1-2; no firm D call. This CDR3 reads CASRTATNYGYTF. CDR3 in DNA: TGTGCCAGCAGAACAGCGACTAACTATGGCTACACCTTC.